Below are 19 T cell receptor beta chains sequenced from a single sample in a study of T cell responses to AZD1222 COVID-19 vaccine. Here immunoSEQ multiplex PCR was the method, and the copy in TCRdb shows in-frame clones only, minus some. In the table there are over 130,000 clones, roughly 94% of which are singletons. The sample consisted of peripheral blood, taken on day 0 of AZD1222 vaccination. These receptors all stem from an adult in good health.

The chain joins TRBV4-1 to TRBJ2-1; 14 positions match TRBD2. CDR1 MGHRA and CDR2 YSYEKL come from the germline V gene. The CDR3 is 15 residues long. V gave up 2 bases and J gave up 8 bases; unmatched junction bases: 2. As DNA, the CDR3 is TGCGCCAGCAGCCAACGACTAGCGGGAGGGTATGAGCAGTTCTTC. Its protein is CASSQRLAGGYEQFF.

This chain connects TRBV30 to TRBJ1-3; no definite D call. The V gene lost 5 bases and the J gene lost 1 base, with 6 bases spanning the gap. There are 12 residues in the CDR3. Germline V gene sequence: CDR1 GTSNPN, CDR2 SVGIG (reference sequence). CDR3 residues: CAWGLSGNTIYF. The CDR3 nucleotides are TGTGCCTGGGGATTATCTGGAAACACCATATATTTT. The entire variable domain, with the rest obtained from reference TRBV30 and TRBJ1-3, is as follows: SQTIHQWPATLVQPVGSPLSLECTVEGTSNPNLYWYRQAAGRGLQLLFYSVGIGQISSEVPQNLSASRPQDRQFILSSKKLLLSDSGFYLCAWGLSGNTIYFGEGSWLTVV.

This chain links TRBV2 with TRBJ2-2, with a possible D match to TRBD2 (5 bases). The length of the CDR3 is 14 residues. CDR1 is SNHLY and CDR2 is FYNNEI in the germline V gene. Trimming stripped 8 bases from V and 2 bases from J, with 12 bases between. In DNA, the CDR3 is TGTGCCAGCCTCGCGGGCCAAAACACCGGGGAGCTGTTTTTT. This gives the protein CASLAGQNTGELFF.

The CDR3 DNA is TGTGCCAGCAGCCCCCCCCGACAGGGCATGGGCTACACCTTC. It is translated as CASSPPRQGMGYTF. This chain uses TRBV13 with TRBJ1-2, with 7 bases fitting TRBD1. The CDR3 is made up of 14 amino acids. CDR1 is PRHDT, CDR2 FYEKMQ, per germline (reference sequence). Trimming cost V 5 bases and J 8 bases; bases outside gene matches: 11.

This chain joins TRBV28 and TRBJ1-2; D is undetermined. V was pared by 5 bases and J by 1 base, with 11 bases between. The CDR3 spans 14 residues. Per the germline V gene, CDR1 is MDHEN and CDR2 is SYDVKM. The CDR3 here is CASSSFDGNYGYTF. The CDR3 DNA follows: TGTGCCAGCAGTAGCTTCGACGGTAACTATGGCTACACCTTC.

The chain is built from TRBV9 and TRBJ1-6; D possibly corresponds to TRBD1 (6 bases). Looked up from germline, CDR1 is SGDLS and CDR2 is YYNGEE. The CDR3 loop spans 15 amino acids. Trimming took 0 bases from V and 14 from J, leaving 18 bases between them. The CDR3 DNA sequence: TGTGCCAGCAGCGTAGGCGGGGGGCTTAAAGGGGCCCTCCACTTT. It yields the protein CASSVGGGLKGALHF.

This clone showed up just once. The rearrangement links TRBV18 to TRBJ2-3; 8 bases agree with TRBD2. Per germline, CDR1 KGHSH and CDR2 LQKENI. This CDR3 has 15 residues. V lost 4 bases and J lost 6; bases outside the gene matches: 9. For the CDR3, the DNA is TGTGCCAGCTCACGATATAGCGGGAATGAGGATACGCAGTATTTT. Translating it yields CASSRYSGNEDTQYF.

In DNA, the CDR3 is TGTGCCAGCAGCTCAGATACGCAGTATTTT. Protein sequence: CASSSDTQYF. This chain links TRBV7-9 with TRBJ2-3; unclear D gene. Per germline, CDR1 SEHNR and CDR2 FQNEAQ (reference sequence). The V and J ends lost 4 bases and 4 bases respectively, with 0 bases between them. This CDR3 spans 10 amino acids.

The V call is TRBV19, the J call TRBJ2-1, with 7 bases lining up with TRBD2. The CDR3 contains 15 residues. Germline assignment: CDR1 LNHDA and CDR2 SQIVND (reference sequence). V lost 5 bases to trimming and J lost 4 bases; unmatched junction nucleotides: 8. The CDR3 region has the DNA TGTGCCAGTAGTGACCTAGCGGCAAGATACAATGAGCAGTTCTTC. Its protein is CASSDLAARYNEQFF. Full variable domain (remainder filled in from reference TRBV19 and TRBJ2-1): DGGITQSPKYLFRKEGQNVTLSCEQNLNHDAMYWYRQDPGQGLRLIYYSQIVNDFQKGDIAEGYSVSREKKESFPLTVTSAQKNPTAFYLCASSDLAARYNEQFFGPGTRLTVL.

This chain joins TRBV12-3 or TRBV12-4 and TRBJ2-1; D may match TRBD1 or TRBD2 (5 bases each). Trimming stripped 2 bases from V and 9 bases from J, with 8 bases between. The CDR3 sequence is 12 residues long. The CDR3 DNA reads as TGTGCCAGCAGTTTATTGGGGGTTGAGCAGTTCTTC. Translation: CASSLLGVEQFF.

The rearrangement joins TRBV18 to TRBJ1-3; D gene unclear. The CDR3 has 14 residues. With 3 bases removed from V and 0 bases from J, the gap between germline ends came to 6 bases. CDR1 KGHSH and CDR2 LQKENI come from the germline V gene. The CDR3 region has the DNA TGTGCCAGCTCACCGGCCATCTCTGGAAACACCATATATTTT. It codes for CASSPAISGNTIYF.

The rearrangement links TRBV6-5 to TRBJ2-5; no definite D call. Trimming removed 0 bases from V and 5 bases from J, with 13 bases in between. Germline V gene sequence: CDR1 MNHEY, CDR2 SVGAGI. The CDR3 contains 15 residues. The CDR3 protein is CASSYSWIPSETQYF. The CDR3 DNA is TGTGCCAGCAGTTACTCCTGGATACCAAGCGAGACCCAGTACTTC.

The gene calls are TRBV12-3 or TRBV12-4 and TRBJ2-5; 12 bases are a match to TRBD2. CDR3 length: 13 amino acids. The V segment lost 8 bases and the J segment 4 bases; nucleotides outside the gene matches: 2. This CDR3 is CASSTSGRETQYF. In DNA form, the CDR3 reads TGTGCCAGCTCGACTAGCGGGAGAGAGACCCAGTACTTC.

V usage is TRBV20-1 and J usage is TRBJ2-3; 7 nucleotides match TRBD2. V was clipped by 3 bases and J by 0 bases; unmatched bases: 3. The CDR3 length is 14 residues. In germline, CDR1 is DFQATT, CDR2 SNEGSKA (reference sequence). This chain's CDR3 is CSASGRGSTDTQYF. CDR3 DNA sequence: TGCAGTGCTAGTGGGCGGGGGAGCACAGATACGCAGTATTTT.

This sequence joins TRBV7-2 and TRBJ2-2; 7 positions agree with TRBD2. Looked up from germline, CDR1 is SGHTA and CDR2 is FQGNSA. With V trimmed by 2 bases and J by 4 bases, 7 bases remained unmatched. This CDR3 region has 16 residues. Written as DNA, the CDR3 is TGTGCCAGCAGCTTAAATACACTAGCGATCACCGGGGAGCTGTTTTTT. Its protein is CASSLNTLAITGELFF. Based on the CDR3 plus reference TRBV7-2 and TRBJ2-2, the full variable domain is GAGVSQSPSNKVTEKGKDVELRCDPISGHTALYWYRQSLGQGLEFLIYFQGNSAPDKSGLPSDRFSAERTGGSVSTLTIQRTQQEDSAVYLCASSLNTLAITGELFFGEGSRLTVL.

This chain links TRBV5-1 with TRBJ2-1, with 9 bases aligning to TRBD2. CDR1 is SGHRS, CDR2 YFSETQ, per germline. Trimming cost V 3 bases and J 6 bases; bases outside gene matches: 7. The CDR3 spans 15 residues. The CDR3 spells CASSSLAGGLNEQFF. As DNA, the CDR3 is TGCGCCAGCAGCTCTCTGGCGGGGGGGCTCAATGAGCAGTTCTTC.

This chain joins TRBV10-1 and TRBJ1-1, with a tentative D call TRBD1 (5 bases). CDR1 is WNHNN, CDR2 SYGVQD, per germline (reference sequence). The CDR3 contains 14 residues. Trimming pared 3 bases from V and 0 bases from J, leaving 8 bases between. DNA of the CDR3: TGCGCCAGCAGTGACCCAGGGTTGAACACTGAAGCTTTCTTT. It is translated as CASSDPGLNTEAFF.

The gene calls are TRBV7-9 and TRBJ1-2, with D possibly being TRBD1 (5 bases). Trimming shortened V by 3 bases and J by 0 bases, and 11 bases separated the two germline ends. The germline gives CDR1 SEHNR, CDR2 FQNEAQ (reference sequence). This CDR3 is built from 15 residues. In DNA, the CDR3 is TGTGCCAGCAGCTTTGATACAGGAGCTAACTATGGCTACACCTTC. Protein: CASSFDTGANYGYTF. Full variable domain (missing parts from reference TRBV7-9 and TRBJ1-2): DTGVSQNPRHKITKRGQNVTFRCDPISEHNRLYWYRQTLGQGPEFLTYFQNEAQLEKSRLLSDRFSAERPKGSFSTLEIQRTEQGDSAMYLCASSFDTGANYGYTFGSGTRLTVV.

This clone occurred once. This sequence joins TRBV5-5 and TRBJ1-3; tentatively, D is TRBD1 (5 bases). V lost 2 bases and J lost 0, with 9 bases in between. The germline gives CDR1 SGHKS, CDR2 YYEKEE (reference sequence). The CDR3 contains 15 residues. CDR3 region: CASSFWTLSGNTIYF. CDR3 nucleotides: TGTGCCAGCAGCTTCTGGACACTCTCTGGAAACACCATATATTTT.